The 22 T cell receptor beta chains presented below share a single source sample, sequenced in a study of blood T cell repertoires in COVID-19. Produced via immunoSEQ multiplex PCR; TCRdb's table is partial and in-frame only. The sample consists of hundreds of thousands of clones, around 89% of them appearing once. Sequencing was performed on peripheral blood. The receptors shown here come from a woman aged 25 to 39 with COVID-19, enrolled during active disease.

The rearrangement joins TRBV2 to TRBJ2-7, with D perhaps matching TRBD2 (5 bases). Trimming pared 4 bases from V and 1 base from J, leaving 11 bases between. In germline, CDR1 is SNHLY, CDR2 FYNNEI. CDR3 length: 14 amino acids. The CDR3 DNA follows: TGTGCCAGCAGTGGCTTTCCGGGGTCCTACGAGCAGTACTTC. This translates into CASSGFPGSYEQYF.

This clone was detected a few times. The chain employs TRBV7-2 and TRBJ1-2, with 7 bases aligning to TRBD1. Germline V gene sequence: CDR1 SGHTA, CDR2 FQGNSA. The CDR3 spans 12 residues. V lost 7 bases and J lost 8; bases outside the gene matches: 7. The CDR3 sequence: CASNHRGGGYTF. The CDR3 nucleotides are TGTGCCAGCAACCACAGGGGAGGCGGCTACACCTTC.

This sequence joins TRBV2 and TRBJ2-6, with D possibly being TRBD1 (5 bases). The V end was cut by 3 bases, the J end by 2 bases, with 11 bases between. CDR1 is SNHLY and CDR2 is FYNNEI in the germline V gene. There are 16 residues in the CDR3. CDR3 nucleotide sequence: TGTGCCAGCAGTGATCCGCCCAGGGCTGGGGCCAACGTCCTGACTTTC. Its protein product is CASSDPPRAGANVLTF. The entire variable domain, with the rest obtained from reference TRBV2 and TRBJ2-6, is as follows: EPEVTQTPSHQVTQMGQEVILRCVPISNHLYFYWYRQILGQKVEFLVSFYNNEISEKSEIFDDQFSVERPDGSNFTLKIRSTKLEDSAMYFCASSDPPRAGANVLTFGAGSRLTVL.

The rearrangement links TRBV11-2 to TRBJ2-7, with 10 bases that match TRBD1. Germline V lookup: CDR1 SGHAT, CDR2 FQNNGV. J gave up 3 bases and V 1 base, and 9 bases lay outside the gene matches. This CDR3 comprises 17 residues. The CDR3 is CASSLGIFRDRGYEQYF. The CDR3 nucleotides read TGTGCCAGCAGCTTAGGTATTTTTCGGGACAGGGGCTACGAGCAGTACTTC.

The chain couples TRBV6-2 or TRBV6-3 to TRBJ1-2; TRBD1 agrees at 7 bases. CDR1 and CDR2 (germline): MNHEY, SVGEGT. This CDR3 spans 15 amino acids. V dropped 6 bases and J dropped 5; count of bases not matched to a gene: 12. The CDR3 loop reads CASSARDRAPYGYTF. In DNA, the CDR3 is TGTGCCAGCAGCGCAAGGGACAGAGCGCCATATGGCTACACCTTC.

This chain uses TRBV7-2 with TRBJ2-2; a possible D gene is TRBD1 (6 bases). Germline V gives CDR1 SGHTA, CDR2 FQGNSA. V was pared by 5 bases and J by 5 bases, with 15 bases between. The CDR3 contains 15 residues. CDR3 sequence reads: CASSPQGQGTGELFF. CDR3 in DNA: TGTGCCAGCAGCCCTCAGGGCCAGGGGACCGGGGAGCTGTTTTTT.

V usage is TRBV7-2 and J usage is TRBJ1-2; D is possibly TRBD1 (6 bases). This CDR3 region has 15 residues. Between the trimmed V and J ends, which lost 0 bases and 2 bases, there was a span of 10 bases. Germline V gene data show CDR1 as SGHTA and CDR2 as FQGNSA. The CDR3 loop reads CASSLAAGVNYGYTF. CDR3 sequence (DNA): TGTGCCAGCAGCTTAGCGGCAGGGGTAAACTATGGCTACACCTTC.

The V gene is TRBV4-2, the J gene TRBJ2-7; perhaps TRBD1 as D (6 bases). V was clipped by 0 bases and J by 2 bases, with 11 bases between them. The CDR3 is 15 amino acids. In germline, CDR1 is LGHNA, CDR2 YNFKEQ. CDR3 sequence: CASSQDLGHTYEQYF. The CDR3 DNA reads as TGTGCCAGCAGCCAAGATCTGGGACACACCTACGAGCAGTACTTC.

The gene calls are TRBV6-2 or TRBV6-3 and TRBJ1-2; D might be TRBD1 (6 bases). CDR1 and CDR2 (germline): MNHEY, SVGEGT. The length of the CDR3 is 15 residues. V lost 4 bases to trimming and J lost 4 bases, with 16 bases between them. CDR3 sequence reads: CASSWGGARLYGYTF. The CDR3 coding sequence is TGTGCCAGCAGTTGGGGGGGGGCGCGACTCTATGGCTACACCTTC.

The CDR3 nucleotides read TGTGCCAGCAGCGCCTTGAAAGGGGCCTTGGACACTGAAGCTTTCTTT. This codes for CASSALKGALDTEAFF. The V gene is TRBV11-3, the J gene TRBJ1-1; D possibly corresponds to TRBD1 (5 bases). The germline CDR1 and CDR2 sequences are SGHNT and YENEEA. CDR3 size: 16 residues. The ends were cut back, 5 bases at V and 3 bases at J, with 19 bases in the middle.

This chain links TRBV5-5 with TRBJ1-5; 9 bases are a match to TRBD1. The CDR3 consists of 18 residues. Germline assignment: CDR1 SGHKS and CDR2 YYEKEE (reference sequence). Germline trimming cut 2 bases from V and 5 bases from J; bases unmatched to any gene: 14. CDR3 DNA: TGTGCCAGCAGCTTTCTAGGGACAGGGTCGTGGGGTGATCAGCCCCAGCATTTT. Its protein product is CASSFLGTGSWGDQPQHF. Filled out from reference TRBV5-5 and TRBJ1-5, the complete variable domain reads DAGVTQSPTHLIKTRGQQVTLRCSPISGHKSVSWYQQVLGQGPQFIFQYYEKEERGRGNFPDRFSARQFPNYSSELNVNALLLGDSALYLCASSFLGTGSWGDQPQHFGDGTRLSIL.

This chain links TRBV2 with TRBJ1-6, with a tentative D call TRBD1 (6 bases). The CDR3 has 17 residues. Germline V CDR1 and CDR2: SNHLY, FYNNEI. Trimming stripped 6 bases from V and 0 bases from J, with 15 bases between. CDR3 residues: CASSRDRTSSYNSPLHF. CDR3 in DNA: TGTGCCAGCAGCCGAGACAGGACGAGCTCCTATAATTCACCCCTCCACTTT. The full variable domain, its missing parts supplied by reference TRBV2 and TRBJ1-6, is EPEVTQTPSHQVTQMGQEVILRCVPISNHLYFYWYRQILGQKVEFLVSFYNNEISEKSEIFDDQFSVERPDGSNFTLKIRSTKLEDSAMYFCASSRDRTSSYNSPLHFGNGTRLTVT.

The chain has TRBV6-2 or TRBV6-3 and TRBJ1-1; 7 bases are a match to TRBD1. With 5 bases clipped from V and 4 bases from J, the junction kept 10 bases outside the gene matches. CDR1 is MNHEY, CDR2 SVGEGT, per germline. The CDR3 extends over 15 amino acids. CDR3 nucleotide sequence: TGTGCCAGCAGTGGAAGGACAGGCCTTCGCACTGAAGCTTTCTTT. It specifies CASSGRTGLRTEAFF.

This chain links TRBV6-5 with TRBJ1-2, with TRBD1 as a possible D gene (6 bases). Trimming left V 6 bases short and J 6 bases short, with 20 bases between. In germline, CDR1 is MNHEY, CDR2 SVGAGI. This CDR3 is 15 amino acids long. CDR3 bases: TGTGCCAGCAGCCGTTCCGACGACAGGATCCATGGCTACACCTTC. This codes for CASSRSDDRIHGYTF.

The chain couples TRBV12-3 or TRBV12-4 to TRBJ2-3; no definite D call. V was cut by 1 base and J by 3 bases, with 5 bases left in between. There are 13 residues in the CDR3. The DNA of the CDR3 is TGTGCCAGCAGTTTAGTGAGGACAGATACGCAGTATTTT. The encoded protein is CASSLVRTDTQYF.

The rearrangement uses TRBV27 and TRBJ2-3; 9 nucleotides match TRBD2. The germline gives CDR1 MNHEY, CDR2 SMNVEV (reference sequence). The trim removed 8 bases at V and 4 bases at J, leaving 4 bases unmatched. The CDR3 covers 13 residues. The CDR3 reads CASSRGGPDTQYF. As DNA, the CDR3 is TGTGCCAGCTCGCGGGGGGGCCCAGATACGCAGTATTTT.

The chain links TRBV27 to TRBJ1-6; D gene uncertain. Per the germline V gene, CDR1 is MNHEY and CDR2 is SMNVEV (reference sequence). There are 13 residues in the CDR3. Between the trimmed V and J ends, which lost 5 bases and 9 bases, there was a span of 11 bases. This CDR3 is CASSLKNGSPLHF. The CDR3, as DNA: TGTGCCAGCAGTCTCAAAAACGGTTCACCCCTCCACTTT.

This chain's CDR3 is CASSIRFSDTQYF. CDR3 nucleotides: TGTGCCAGTAGTATTCGGTTTTCAGATACGCAGTATTTT. The J gene is TRBJ2-3, the V gene TRBV19; the D is unclear. Trimming took off 3 bases at V and 4 bases at J, with 8 bases between the two ends. Looked up from germline, CDR1 is LNHDA and CDR2 is SQIVND (reference sequence). The length of the CDR3 is 13 residues.

The rearrangement joins TRBV5-1 to TRBJ2-4; D might be TRBD2 (5 bases). The CDR3 runs 16 residues. Germline values: CDR1 SGHRS, CDR2 YFSETQ. V dropped 0 bases and J dropped 5 bases, with 15 bases sitting between them. CDR3 DNA sequence: TGCGCCAGCAGCTTGGGTCGGGCCCTGCGGGAAAACATTCAGTACTTC. It yields the protein CASSLGRALRENIQYF. The full variable domain, rest sourced from reference TRBV5-1 and TRBJ2-4, is KAGVTQTPRYLIKTRGQQVTLSCSPISGHRSVSWYQQTPGQGLQFLFEYFSETQRNKGNFPGRFSGRQFSNSRSEMNVSTLELGDSALYLCASSLGRALRENIQYFGAGTRLSVL.

The V and J genes are TRBV27 and TRBJ1-2, with 7 bases fitting TRBD1. Germline values: CDR1 MNHEY, CDR2 SMNVEV (reference sequence). The CDR3 covers 15 residues. V was pared by 7 bases and J by 7 bases, with 15 bases of the junction left unmatched. CDR3 in DNA: TGTGCCAGCAAGTTCGTGGAGGGGGCTCTTTCTGGCTACACCTTC. It is translated as CASKFVEGALSGYTF.

V and J are TRBV3-1 (or the pseudogene TRBV3-2) and TRBJ2-7; the match to TRBD1 covers 9 bases. CDR1 and CDR2 from the germline V gene are LGHDT and YNNKEL (reference sequence). This CDR3 is built from 16 residues. Losses at the gene ends were 1 base for V and 2 bases for J; bases not matched to a gene: 6. The CDR3 DNA reads as TGTGCCAGCAGCCAAGGGGGGGGACAGGGAGCCTACGAGCAGTACTTC. Translating gives CASSQGGGQGAYEQYF.

Here the CDR3 DNA reads TGTGCCGGGAACGGAGCGGACAGGGGGAACACCGGGGAGCTGTTTTTT. It specifies CAGNGADRGNTGELFF. The chain joins TRBV28 to TRBJ2-2; 9 positions agree with TRBD1. V trimming: 11 bases; J trimming: 1 base; junction bases outside the gene matches: 11. The CDR3 spans 16 residues. Germline V gene data show CDR1 as MDHEN and CDR2 as SYDVKM.